One and the same sample provided the 2 T cell receptor beta chains below, sequenced in a study of cytomegalovirus exposure and HLA in healthy donors. Researchers ran the PCR with 60 Vbeta and 13 Jbeta primers. Assay used: immunoSEQ multiplex PCR; TCRdb lists only in-frame clones, some missing. Here the sample table reports around 130,000 clones. Sequenced input: PBMCs. The receptors stem from a woman between 40 and 55 years old in good health and CMV-seronegative.

The rearrangement joins TRBV5-4 to TRBJ1-2; D not resolved. Trimming stripped 4 bases from V and 5 bases from J, with 12 bases between. Germline CDR1 and CDR2: SGHNT and YYREEE (reference sequence). This CDR3 is built from 13 residues. The CDR3 is CASSMAGNYGYTF. The CDR3 DNA sequence: TGTGCCAGCAGCATGGCGGGAAATTATGGCTACACCTTC.

This chain uses TRBV9 with TRBJ1-4; D perhaps matches TRBD1 (5 bases). Germline CDR1 and CDR2: SGDLS and YYNGEE. The CDR3 sequence is 16 residues long. Deletions cut 7 bases from V and 0 bases from J, with 16 bases between. The CDR3 sequence is CASGKGGAATNEKLFF. CDR3 in DNA: TGTGCCAGCGGCAAAGGAGGGGCAGCAACTAATGAAAAACTGTTTTTT.